This TCR beta chain was recovered during a study of cytomegalovirus exposure and HLA in healthy donors. The PCR contained 60 Vbeta and 13 Jbeta primers. TCRdb's copy holds only in-frame clones and misses some; the assay was immunoSEQ multiplex PCR. Found here are about 190,000 clones, around 80% of them singletons; the top ten hold approximately 2%. CDR1 and CDR2 from the germline V gene are SEHNR and FQNEAQ (reference sequence). The V gene lost 4 bases and the J gene lost 1 base, with 13 bases spanning the gap. The CDR3 covers 15 residues. The chain employs TRBV7-9 and TRBJ1-1, with a weak D call TRBD1 (6 bases). Sequencing was done on a sample of PBMCs. The sequence derives from a woman younger than 35 in good health and CMV-seropositive. CDR3 DNA sequence: TGTGCCAGCAGCTCGACAGGTGGCGGGAACACTGAAGCTTTCTTT. Encoded protein: CASSSTGGGNTEAFF.